Below, 14 T cell receptor beta chains from the same sample are listed, as sequenced in a study of cytomegalovirus exposure and HLA in healthy donors. It was with 60 Vbeta and 13 Jbeta primers that the PCR ran. Data came from immunoSEQ multiplex PCR; TCRdb stores just in-frame clones and leaves some out. In the table there are about 160,000 clones, approximately 78% of which are singletons. Sequencing used PBMCs. The receptors stem from a woman aged 18-29 years in good health and CMV-seronegative.

The chain combines TRBV28 with TRBJ2-7, with a possible D match to TRBD2 (6 bases). The CDR3 has 15 residues. Germline lookup yields CDR1 MDHEN and CDR2 SYDVKM. V was trimmed by 2 bases and J by 3 bases, leaving 14 bases between them. The CDR3 bases are TGTGCCAGCAGTTTAGTCCCTCGGGGACTCTACGAGCAGTACTTC. It encodes CASSLVPRGLYEQYF.

The chain recombines TRBV19 with TRBJ1-2; TRBD1 might be the D (6 bases). CDR3 size: 13 residues. Germline V gene sequence: CDR1 LNHDA, CDR2 SQIVND (reference sequence). Trimming took 3 bases from V and 8 from J, leaving 13 bases between them. As DNA, the CDR3 is TGTGCCAGTAGTATGGGCGACAGGCACGGCTACACCTTC. Translating it yields CASSMGDRHGYTF.

This clone turned up a few times. The chain links TRBV5-1 to TRBJ2-5, with 7 positions matching TRBD2. The J call is doubtful: the DNA matches TRBJ2-7 better. The germline V gene has CDR1 SGHRS and CDR2 YFSETQ. The CDR3 runs to 15 residues. The CDR3 nucleotides read TGCGCCAGCAGCTCCGGGACTACCAATCCCTACGAGCAGTACTTC. It yields the protein CASSSGTTNPYEQYF.

The chain links TRBV7-9 to TRBJ2-5, with 7 nucleotides matching TRBD2. The CDR3 is 15 residues long. The V gene's germline CDR1 is SEHNR and CDR2 FQNEAQ (reference sequence). V was clipped by 2 bases and J by 3 bases; unmatched bases: 6. Here the CDR3 reads CASSLSGAPEETQYF. CDR3 sequence (DNA): TGTGCCAGCAGCTTAAGCGGGGCGCCAGAAGAGACCCAGTACTTC.

The DNA for the CDR3 is TGTGCCAGCAGTTTAGGACAGGGAAGATATCGGAGTGAGCAGTTCTTC. Encoded protein: CASSLGQGRYRSEQFF. The rearrangement joins TRBV27 to TRBJ2-1; TRBD1 matches at 8 bases. Germline V lookup: CDR1 MNHEY, CDR2 SMNVEV (reference sequence). The CDR3 has 16 residues. V trimming: 2 bases; J trimming: 9 bases; junction bases outside the gene matches: 12.

This clone was seen more than once but under ten times. The CDR3 bases are TGTGCCAGCAGTCTTAGCGATTCGTTCAATCAGCCCCAGCATTTT. Translation: CASSLSDSFNQPQHF. The J gene is TRBJ1-5, the V gene TRBV28, with unresolved D. This CDR3 is 15 amino acids long. CDR1 and CDR2 from the germline V gene are MDHEN and SYDVKM. The V gene lost 5 bases and the J gene lost 3 bases, with 14 bases spanning the gap. Looking up the rest from reference TRBV28 and TRBJ1-5 gives the full variable domain: DVKVTQSSRYLVKRTGEKVFLECVQDMDHENMFWYRQDPGLGLRLIYFSYDVKMKEKGDIPEGYSVSREKKERFSLILESASTNQTSMYLCASSLSDSFNQPQHFGDGTRLSIL.

The chain is built from TRBV7-9 and TRBJ2-3; 9 bases fit TRBD2. Germline V gene lookup returns CDR1 SEHNR and CDR2 FQNEAQ (reference sequence). The CDR3 runs 16 residues. Unmatched junction bases numbered 9, after V lost 5 bases and J lost 3 bases. The CDR3, as DNA: TGTGCCAGCAGCCCGGTGGCGGGAGGGCGGACAGATACGCAGTATTTT. It is translated as CASSPVAGGRTDTQYF.

This clone has only a few counts. The CDR3 loop reads CASSGERESTYEQYF. CDR3 bases: TGTGCCAGCAGTGGTGAGCGGGAGTCCACGTACGAGCAGTACTTC. The genes are TRBV25-1 and TRBJ2-7, with 8 bases aligning to TRBD2. The CDR3 contains 15 residues. Trimming took 4 bases from V and 4 from J; bases not matched to a gene: 9. CDR1 is MGHDK and CDR2 is SYGVNS in the germline V gene.

The gene calls are TRBV10-1 and TRBJ2-1; 8 nucleotides agree with TRBD2. CDR3 length: 15 amino acids. The germline V gene encodes CDR1 WNHNN and CDR2 SYGVQD (reference sequence). With V trimmed by 6 bases and J by 4 bases, 8 bases remained unmatched. CDR3 in amino acids: CASRCTSGVYNEQFF. In DNA, the CDR3 is TGCGCCAGCAGGTGTACTAGCGGAGTGTACAATGAGCAGTTCTTC.

V and J are TRBV7-8 and TRBJ2-2, with 7 positions matching TRBD2. The germline gives CDR1 SGHVS, CDR2 FQNEAQ. The CDR3 has 15 residues. V was clipped by 3 bases and J by 5 bases; unmatched bases: 6. The CDR3 DNA reads TGTGCCAGCAGCTTGTTGCGGGAGTTGACCGGGGAGCTGTTTTTT. This gives the protein CASSLLRELTGELFF.

This clone appeared a single time. V usage is TRBV27 and J usage is TRBJ1-3, with TRBD1 matching 8 bases. J gave up 2 bases and V 5 bases, and 5 bases lay outside the gene matches. The germline gives CDR1 MNHEY, CDR2 SMNVEV (reference sequence). The CDR3 has 15 residues. The CDR3 coding sequence is TGTGCCAGCAGTCGACAGGGGAGAACTGGAAACACCATATATTTT. It is translated as CASSRQGRTGNTIYF.

The CDR3 sequence: CASSITNYGYTF. CDR3 in DNA: TGTGCCAGCAGTATAACTAACTATGGCTACACCTTC. This chain uses TRBV2 with TRBJ1-2; D gene ambiguous. V gave up 5 bases and J gave up 0 bases, with 4 bases separating them. Germline CDR1 and CDR2: SNHLY and FYNNEI. This CDR3 contains 12 residues.

The rearrangement joins TRBV27 to TRBJ2-5; weak D call: TRBD2 (6 bases). The J call is uncertain, as TRBJ2-7 better fits the DNA end. Germline V gene lookup returns CDR1 MNHEY and CDR2 SMNVEV (reference sequence). The CDR3 contains 14 residues. The CDR3 coding sequence is TGTGCCAGCACGGGGCGGGGAAAATCCTACGAGCAGTACTTC. It yields the protein CASTGRGKSYEQYF.

This chain joins TRBV5-4 and TRBJ2-1, with 7 bases matching TRBD2. Germline CDR1 is SGHNT and CDR2 is YYREEE (reference sequence). The CDR3 extends over 15 amino acids. After removal of 0 bases from V and 8 bases from J, the junction contained 8 bases not matched to a gene. Written as DNA, the CDR3 is TGTGCCAGCAGCTTGGCCAAGGGAGCGGGGTATGAGCAGTTCTTC. Its translation: CASSLAKGAGYEQFF.